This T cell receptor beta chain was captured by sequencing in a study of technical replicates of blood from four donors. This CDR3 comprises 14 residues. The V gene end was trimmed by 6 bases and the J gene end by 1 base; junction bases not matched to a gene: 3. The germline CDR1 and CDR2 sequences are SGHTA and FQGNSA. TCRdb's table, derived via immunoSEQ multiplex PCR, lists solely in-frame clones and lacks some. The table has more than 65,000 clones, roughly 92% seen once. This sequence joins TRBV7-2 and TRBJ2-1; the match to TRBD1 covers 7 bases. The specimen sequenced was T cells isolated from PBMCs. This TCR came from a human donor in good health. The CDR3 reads CASRRGPSYNEQFF. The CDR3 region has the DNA TGTGCCAGCAGGAGGGGGCCTTCCTACAATGAGCAGTTCTTC.